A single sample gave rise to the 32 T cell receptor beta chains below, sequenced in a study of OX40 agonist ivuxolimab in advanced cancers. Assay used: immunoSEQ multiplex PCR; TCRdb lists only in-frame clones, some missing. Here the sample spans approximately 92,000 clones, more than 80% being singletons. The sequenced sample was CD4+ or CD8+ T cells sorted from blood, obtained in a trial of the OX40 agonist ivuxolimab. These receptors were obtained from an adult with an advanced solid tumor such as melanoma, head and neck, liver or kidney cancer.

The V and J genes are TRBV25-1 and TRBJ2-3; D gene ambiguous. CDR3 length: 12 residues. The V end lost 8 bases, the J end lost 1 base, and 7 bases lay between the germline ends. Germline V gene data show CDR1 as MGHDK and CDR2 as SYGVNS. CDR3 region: CASLLCTDTQYF. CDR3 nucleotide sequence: TGTGCCAGCCTCCTTTGCACAGATACGCAGTATTTT.

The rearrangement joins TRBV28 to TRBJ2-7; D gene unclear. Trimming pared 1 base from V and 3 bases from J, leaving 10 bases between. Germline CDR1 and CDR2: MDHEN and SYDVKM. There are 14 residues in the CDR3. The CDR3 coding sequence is TGTGCCAGCAGTTTATATATGGGGTACTACGAGCAGTACTTC. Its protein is CASSLYMGYYEQYF.

The CDR3 sequence: CASSLAGPGYEQYF. The CDR3 DNA sequence: TGTGCCAGCAGCTTGGCAGGACCGGGCTACGAGCAGTACTTC. The V and J genes are TRBV5-8 and TRBJ2-7, with D unclear. Trimming removed 0 bases from V and 3 bases from J, with 10 bases in between. The CDR3 consists of 14 residues. Germline V gene lookup returns CDR1 SGHTS and CDR2 YDEGEE.

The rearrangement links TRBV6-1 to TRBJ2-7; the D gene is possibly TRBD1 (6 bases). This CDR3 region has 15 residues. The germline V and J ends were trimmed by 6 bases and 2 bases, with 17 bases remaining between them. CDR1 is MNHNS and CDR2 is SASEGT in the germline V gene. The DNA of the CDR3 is TGTGCCAGCAGCTTAGTAGGGGGTCTAACCTACGAGCAGTACTTC. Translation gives CASSLVGGLTYEQYF.

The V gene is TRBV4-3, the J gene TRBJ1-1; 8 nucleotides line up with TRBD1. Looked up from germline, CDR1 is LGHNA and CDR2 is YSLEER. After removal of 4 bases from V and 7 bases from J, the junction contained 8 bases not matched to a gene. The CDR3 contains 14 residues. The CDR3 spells CASSLAGGVGEAFF. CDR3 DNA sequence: TGCGCCAGCAGCCTGGCAGGGGGCGTAGGTGAAGCTTTCTTT.

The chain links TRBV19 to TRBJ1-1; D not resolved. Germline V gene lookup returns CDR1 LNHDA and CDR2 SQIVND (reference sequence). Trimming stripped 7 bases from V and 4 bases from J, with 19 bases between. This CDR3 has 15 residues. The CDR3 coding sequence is TGTGCCAGTACAGGCAACTCACATAAGGGCACTGAAGCTTTCTTT. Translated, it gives CASTGNSHKGTEAFF.

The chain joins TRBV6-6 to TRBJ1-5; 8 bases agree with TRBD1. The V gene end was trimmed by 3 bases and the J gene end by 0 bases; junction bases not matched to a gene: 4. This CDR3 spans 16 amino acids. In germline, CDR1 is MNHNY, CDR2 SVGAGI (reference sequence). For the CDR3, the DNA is TGTGCCAGCAGTTATACCGACAGGGGTAGCAATCAGCCCCAGCATTTT. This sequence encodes CASSYTDRGSNQPQHF.

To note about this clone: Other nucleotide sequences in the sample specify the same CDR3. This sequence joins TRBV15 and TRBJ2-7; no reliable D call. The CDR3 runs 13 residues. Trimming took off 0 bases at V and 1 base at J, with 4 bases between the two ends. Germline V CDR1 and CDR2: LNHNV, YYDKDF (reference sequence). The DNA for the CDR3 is TGTGCCACCAGCAGAGATTTGTCCTACGAGCAGTACTTC. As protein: CATSRDLSYEQYF.

CDR3 loop: CASKRQGASEAFF. CDR3 nucleotides: TGTGCCAGTAAGCGACAGGGGGCCTCTGAAGCTTTCTTT. This chain connects TRBV19 to TRBJ1-1; 10 bases agree with TRBD1. With V trimmed by 7 bases and J by 6 bases, 5 bases remained unmatched. The germline V gene has CDR1 LNHDA and CDR2 SQIVND (reference sequence). The CDR3 totals 13 residues.

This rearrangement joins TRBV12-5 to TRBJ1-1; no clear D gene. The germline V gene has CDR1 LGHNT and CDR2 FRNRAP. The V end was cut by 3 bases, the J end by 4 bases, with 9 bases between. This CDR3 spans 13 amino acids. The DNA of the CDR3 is TGTGCTAGTGGTTTCAACGTCGGCACTGAAGCTTTCTTT. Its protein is CASGFNVGTEAFF.

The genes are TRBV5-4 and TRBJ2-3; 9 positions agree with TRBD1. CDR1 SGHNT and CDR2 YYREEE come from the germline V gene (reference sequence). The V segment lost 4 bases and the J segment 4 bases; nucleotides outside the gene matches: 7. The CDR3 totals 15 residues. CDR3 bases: TGTGCCAGCAGCCCCGGGACAGGGTCCCCAGATACGCAGTATTTT. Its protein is CASSPGTGSPDTQYF.

CDR3 bases: TGTGCCAGCACGCAGGGGACCTACGAGCAGTACTTC. This encodes CASTQGTYEQYF. The genes are TRBV7-2 and TRBJ2-7; maybe TRBD1 (6 bases). The V and J ends lost 7 bases and 2 bases respectively, with 9 bases between them. The germline gives CDR1 SGHTA, CDR2 FQGNSA. This CDR3 comprises 12 residues.

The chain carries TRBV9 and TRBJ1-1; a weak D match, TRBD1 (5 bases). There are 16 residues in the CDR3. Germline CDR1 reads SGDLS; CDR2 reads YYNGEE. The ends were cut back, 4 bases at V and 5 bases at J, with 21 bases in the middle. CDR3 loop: CASSNLLSQGMTEAFF. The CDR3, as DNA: TGTGCCAGCAGCAACCTTTTGTCTCAGGGTATGACTGAAGCTTTCTTT.

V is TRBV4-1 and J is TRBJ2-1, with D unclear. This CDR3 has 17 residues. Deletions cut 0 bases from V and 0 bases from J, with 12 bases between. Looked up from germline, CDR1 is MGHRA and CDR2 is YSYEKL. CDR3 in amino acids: CASSQDPGTRSYNEQFF. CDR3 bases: TGCGCCAGCAGCCAAGATCCGGGCACCCGCTCCTACAATGAGCAGTTCTTC.

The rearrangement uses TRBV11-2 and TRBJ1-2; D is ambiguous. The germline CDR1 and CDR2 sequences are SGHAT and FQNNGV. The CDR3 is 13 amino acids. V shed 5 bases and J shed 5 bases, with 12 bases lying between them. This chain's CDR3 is CASSAIRHYGYTF. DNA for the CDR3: TGTGCCAGCAGCGCCATTAGACATTATGGCTACACCTTC.

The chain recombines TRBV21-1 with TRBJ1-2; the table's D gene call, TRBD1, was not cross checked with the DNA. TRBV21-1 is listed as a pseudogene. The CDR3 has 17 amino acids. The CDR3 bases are TGTGCCAGCAGCCCCCGGGACACACCCCCCACTAACTATGGCTACACCTTC. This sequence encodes CASSPRDTPPTNYGYTF.

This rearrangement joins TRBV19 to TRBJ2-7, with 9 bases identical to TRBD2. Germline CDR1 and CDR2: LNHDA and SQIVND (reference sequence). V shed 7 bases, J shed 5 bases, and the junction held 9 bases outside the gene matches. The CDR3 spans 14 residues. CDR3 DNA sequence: TGTGCCAGTAAATCGTCTAGCGGGGCTAACGAGCAGTACTTC. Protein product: CASKSSSGANEQYF.

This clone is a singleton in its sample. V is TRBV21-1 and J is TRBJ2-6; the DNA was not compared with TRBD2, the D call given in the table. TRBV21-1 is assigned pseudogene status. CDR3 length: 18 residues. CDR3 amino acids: CASKASGAGESGANVLTF. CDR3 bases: TGTGCCAGCAAGGCGTCGGGAGCGGGAGAGTCTGGGGCCAACGTCCTGACTTTC.

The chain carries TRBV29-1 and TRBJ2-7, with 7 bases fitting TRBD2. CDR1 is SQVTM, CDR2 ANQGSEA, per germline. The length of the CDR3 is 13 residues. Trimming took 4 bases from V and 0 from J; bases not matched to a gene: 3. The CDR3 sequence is CSVGIAGSYEQYF. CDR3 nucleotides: TGCAGCGTTGGAATAGCGGGCTCCTACGAGCAGTACTTC.

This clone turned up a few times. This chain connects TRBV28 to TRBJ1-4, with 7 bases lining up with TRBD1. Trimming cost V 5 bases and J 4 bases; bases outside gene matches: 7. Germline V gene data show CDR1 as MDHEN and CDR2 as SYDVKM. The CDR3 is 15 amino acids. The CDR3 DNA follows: TGTGCCAGCAGTCCGTCGACAGGGTTTAATGAAAAACTGTTTTTT. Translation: CASSPSTGFNEKLFF.

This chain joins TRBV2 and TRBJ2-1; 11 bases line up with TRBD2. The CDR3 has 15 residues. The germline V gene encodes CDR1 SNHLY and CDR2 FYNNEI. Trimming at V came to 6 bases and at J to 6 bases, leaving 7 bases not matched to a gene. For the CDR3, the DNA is TGTGCCAGCAGGCCAACTAGCGGGAGATTCAATGAGCAGTTCTTC. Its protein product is CASRPTSGRFNEQFF. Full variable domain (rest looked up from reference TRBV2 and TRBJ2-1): EPEVTQTPSHQVTQMGQEVILRCVPISNHLYFYWYRQILGQKVEFLVSFYNNEISEKSEIFDDQFSVERPDGSNFTLKIRSTKLEDSAMYFCASRPTSGRFNEQFFGPGTRLTVL.

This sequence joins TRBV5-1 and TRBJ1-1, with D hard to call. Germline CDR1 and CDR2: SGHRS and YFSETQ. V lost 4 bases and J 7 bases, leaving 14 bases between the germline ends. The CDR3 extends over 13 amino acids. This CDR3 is CASSPTIEDEAFF. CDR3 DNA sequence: TGCGCCAGCAGCCCGACAATTGAGGATGAAGCTTTCTTT.

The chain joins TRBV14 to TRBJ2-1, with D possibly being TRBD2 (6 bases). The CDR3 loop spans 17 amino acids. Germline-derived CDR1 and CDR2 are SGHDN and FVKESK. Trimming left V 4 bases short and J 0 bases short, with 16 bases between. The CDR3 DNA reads TGTGCCAGCAGCCGACTAGAGACCCTAAGCTCCTACAATGAGCAGTTCTTC. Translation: CASSRLETLSSYNEQFF.

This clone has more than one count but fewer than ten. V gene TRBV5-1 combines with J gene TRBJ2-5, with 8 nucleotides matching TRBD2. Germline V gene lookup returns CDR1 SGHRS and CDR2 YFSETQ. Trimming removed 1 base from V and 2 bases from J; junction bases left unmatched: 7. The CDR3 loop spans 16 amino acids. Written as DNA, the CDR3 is TGCGCCAGCAGCTTGAGGCGGGAGGCCCCTCAAGAGACCCAGTACTTC. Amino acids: CASSLRREAPQETQYF.

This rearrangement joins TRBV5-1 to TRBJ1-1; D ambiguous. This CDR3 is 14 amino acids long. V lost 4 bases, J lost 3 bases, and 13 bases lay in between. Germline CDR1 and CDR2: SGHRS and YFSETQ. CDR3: CASSASSADTEAFF. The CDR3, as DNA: TGCGCCAGCAGCGCCTCTTCGGCCGACACTGAAGCTTTCTTT.

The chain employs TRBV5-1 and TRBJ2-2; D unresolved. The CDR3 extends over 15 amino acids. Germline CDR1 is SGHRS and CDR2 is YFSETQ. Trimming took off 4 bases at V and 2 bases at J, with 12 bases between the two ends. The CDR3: CASSPYYSNTGELFF. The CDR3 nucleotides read TGCGCCAGCAGCCCATACTACTCTAACACCGGGGAGCTGTTTTTT.

DNA for the CDR3: TGTGCCAGCAGCCTAAAACAGGGCTCTGGGGCCAACGTCCTGACTTTC. This translates into CASSLKQGSGANVLTF. V gene TRBV7-3 combines with J gene TRBJ2-6; D perhaps matches TRBD1 (6 bases). CDR1 is SGHTA and CDR2 is FQGTGA in the germline V gene. This CDR3 contains 16 residues. The V and J ends lost 5 bases and 0 bases respectively, with 11 bases between them.

The CDR3 DNA sequence: TGCAGCGTTAGGACAGGGGAGACTGAAGCTTTCTTT. This gives the protein CSVRTGETEAFF. V gene TRBV29-1 combines with J gene TRBJ1-1; 9 nucleotides line up with TRBD1. The germline V gene encodes CDR1 SQVTM and CDR2 ANQGSEA. This CDR3 is built from 12 residues. V lost 5 bases to trimming and J lost 5 bases; unmatched junction nucleotides: 3.

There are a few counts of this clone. The CDR3 loop is CASSEASGAYEQYF. The CDR3 nucleotides are TGCGCCAGCAGTGAGGCTAGCGGGGCCTACGAGCAGTACTTC. The J gene is TRBJ2-7, the V gene TRBV10-1; 9 positions agree with TRBD2. CDR3 length equals 14 residues. CDR1 is WNHNN, CDR2 SYGVQD, per germline (reference sequence). V was pared by 2 bases and J by 2 bases, with 1 base of the junction left unmatched.

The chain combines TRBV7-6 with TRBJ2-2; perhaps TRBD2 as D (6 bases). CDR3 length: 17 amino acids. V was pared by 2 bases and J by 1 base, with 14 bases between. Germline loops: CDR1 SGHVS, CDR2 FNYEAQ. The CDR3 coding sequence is TGTGCCAGCAGCTTACAGGGAGCCGGGGGGAACACCGGGGAGCTGTTTTTT. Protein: CASSLQGAGGNTGELFF.

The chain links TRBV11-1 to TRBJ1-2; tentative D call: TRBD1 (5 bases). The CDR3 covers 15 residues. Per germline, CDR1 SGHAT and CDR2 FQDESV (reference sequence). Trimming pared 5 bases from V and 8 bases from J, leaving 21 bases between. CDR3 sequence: CASSGTGGRVSGYTF. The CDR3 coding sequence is TGTGCCAGCAGCGGAACGGGCGGCAGGGTCAGCGGCTACACCTTC.

CDR3 nucleotides: TGTGCCAGCAGCAATGGACAGGTTGGAGCTTTCTTT. It is translated as CASSNGQVGAFF. This chain connects TRBV5-6 to TRBJ1-1, with 7 bases lining up with TRBD1. CDR1 and CDR2 from the germline V gene are SGHDT and YYEEEE. The CDR3 is 12 residues long. The J segment lost 10 bases and the V segment lost 4 bases, leaving 7 bases of the junction unmatched.